The 14 T cell receptor beta chains below all came from one sample that was sequenced in a study of blood T cell repertoires in COVID-19. Here immunoSEQ multiplex PCR was the method, and the copy in TCRdb shows in-frame clones only, minus some. The sample yields 35,000 to 50,000 clones, about 88% seen once. Sequencing was performed on peripheral blood. The origin of the receptors is a human donor in a cohort sampled during active COVID-19.

The V and J genes are TRBV2 and TRBJ1-4; perhaps TRBD1 as D (6 bases). The CDR3 runs 14 residues. The germline V and J ends were trimmed by 5 bases and 3 bases, with 10 bases remaining between them. CDR1 SNHLY and CDR2 FYNNEI come from the germline V gene. CDR3 residues: CASSKQGANEKLFF. CDR3 DNA sequence: TGTGCCAGCAGTAAACAGGGTGCTAATGAAAAACTGTTTTTT.

The chain is built from TRBV5-1 and TRBJ1-1; the D is unclear. CDR1 is SGHRS and CDR2 is YFSETQ in the germline V gene. The CDR3 loop spans 14 amino acids. Trimming removed 5 bases from V and 2 bases from J, with 13 bases in between. The CDR3 loop is CASSFRGSNTEAFF. The CDR3 DNA follows: TGCGCCAGCAGTTTTAGAGGGTCCAACACTGAAGCTTTCTTT.

The chain couples TRBV29-1 to TRBJ2-1; 8 bases map to TRBD1. Germline CDR1 and CDR2: SQVTM and ANQGSEA. The CDR3 runs 13 residues. The trim removed 1 base at V and 5 bases at J, leaving 1 base unmatched. Here the CDR3 reads CSVEGQGHNEQFF. The CDR3, as DNA: TGCAGCGTTGAAGGACAGGGGCACAATGAGCAGTTCTTC.

The chain uses TRBV10-3 and TRBJ1-2; 7 nucleotides align to TRBD1. V trimming: 7 bases; J trimming: 2 bases; junction bases outside the gene matches: 4. CDR3 length: 13 amino acids. Germline CDR1 and CDR2: ENHRY and SYGVKD. The CDR3 spells CAINGQENYGYTF. The CDR3 DNA is TGTGCCATCAACGGACAGGAAAACTATGGCTACACCTTC.

The genes are TRBV11-2 and TRBJ2-3, with D possibly matching TRBD2 (5 bases). Trimming left V 5 bases short and J 7 bases short, with 19 bases between. The CDR3 runs to 15 residues. In germline, CDR1 is SGHAT, CDR2 FQNNGV. The CDR3 nucleotides are TGTGCCAGCAGCCATTATCCGGGAACCCCGAATACGCAGTATTTT. Its protein is CASSHYPGTPNTQYF.

The chain combines TRBV1 with TRBJ2-5; no check of the table's D call, TRBD2, against the DNA was made. TRBV1 is shown as a pseudogene. This CDR3 region has 16 residues. The CDR3, as DNA: TGCACCAGCAGCCAAGATCCTAGCTCCTACCAAGAGACCCAGTACTTC. It specifies CTSSQDPSSYQETQYF.

This clone occurred a few times. This chain connects TRBV7-6 to TRBJ2-5, with 7 bases lining up with TRBD1. Trimming cost V 5 bases and J 7 bases; bases outside gene matches: 13. The CDR3 is made up of 15 amino acids. Germline loops: CDR1 SGHVS, CDR2 FNYEAQ. The CDR3 sequence: CASSPGTAPTATQYF. The CDR3 bases are TGTGCCAGCAGCCCTGGGACAGCTCCCACAGCGACCCAGTACTTC.

The rearrangement uses TRBV29-1 and TRBJ1-1; tentative D call: TRBD1 (5 bases). V was cut by 0 bases and J by 10 bases, with 15 bases left in between. The CDR3 has 13 amino acids. Germline V CDR1 and CDR2: SQVTM, ANQGSEA. The DNA of the CDR3 is TGCAGCGTTGAAGATTATTTGCTGGGGGGAGCTTTCTTT. Protein sequence: CSVEDYLLGGAFF.

The chain carries TRBV19 and TRBJ2-5; 7 bases match TRBD1. V lost 5 bases and J lost 5; bases outside the gene matches: 11. The germline gives CDR1 LNHDA, CDR2 SQIVND (reference sequence). The CDR3 runs 15 residues. The CDR3 DNA reads as TGTGCCAGTAGTCCCCAGACAGGGATCCTGGAGACCCAGTACTTC. This gives the protein CASSPQTGILETQYF.

The chain couples TRBV14 to TRBJ2-5; tentative D call: TRBD2 (7 bases). V was clipped by 8 bases and J by 0 bases, with 16 bases between them. The CDR3 totals 15 residues. The germline gives CDR1 SGHDN, CDR2 FVKESK. In DNA form, the CDR3 reads TGTGCCAGCTCCCTGGGGGGGGGCTACCAAGAGACCCAGTACTTC. Translated, it gives CASSLGGGYQETQYF.

The DNA of the CDR3 is TGTGCCAGCAGCCCCCTACTCACAGATACGCAGTATTTT. Its translation is CASSPLLTDTQYF. The chain has TRBV12-3 or TRBV12-4 and TRBJ2-3; D is uncertain. The CDR3 is 13 amino acids. Trimming cost V 6 bases and J 2 bases, with 9 bases left between them.

This clone was seen just once. J is TRBJ1-4 and V is TRBV11-2; TRBD1 matches at 8 bases. Germline CDR1 SGHAT, CDR2 FQNNGV. V gave up 5 bases and J gave up 3 bases; unmatched junction bases: 5. This CDR3 is built from 15 residues. CDR3: CASSPGQGSNEKLFF. The DNA for the CDR3 is TGTGCCAGCAGCCCAGGACAGGGTTCTAATGAAAAACTGTTTTTT.

The V call is TRBV2, the J call TRBJ2-5; weak D call: TRBD1 (5 bases). The CDR3 length is 15 residues. CDR1 and CDR2 (germline): SNHLY, FYNNEI. V shed 4 bases and J shed 4 bases, with 16 bases lying between them. Written as DNA, the CDR3 is TGTGCCAGCAGTGGTTTTGGGTTGCAGGGAGAGACCCAGTACTTC. Residues: CASSGFGLQGETQYF.

The chain couples TRBV3-1 (or the pseudogene TRBV3-2) to TRBJ2-5, with TRBD2 identical over 11 bases. The trim removed 2 bases at V and 5 bases at J, leaving 7 bases unmatched. The CDR3 contains 16 residues. CDR1 LGHDT and CDR2 YNNKEL come from the germline V gene (reference sequence). DNA for the CDR3: TGTGCCAGCAGCCAAACGGTAGCGGGGGGGCTGGAGACCCAGTACTTC. This sequence encodes CASSQTVAGGLETQYF.